These 4 T cell receptor beta chains share one sample of origin, sequenced in a study of T cells expressing NK-cell markers. TCRdb reprocessed the 5' RACE reads and reports one entry per CDR3 protein, with no DNA. This repertoire includes 150,000 to 180,000 distinct CDR3 sequences. Sequencing input: blood T cells: a sorted CD56 or NKG2C T cell subset, CD4+ or CD8+ T cells, or bulk PBMC T cells (not recorded which). The source is a woman aged 50 to 60 in good health.

The rearrangement uses TRBV25-1 and TRBJ1-5. The CDR3 is 11 amino acids. Germline CDR1 is MGHDK and CDR2 is SYGVNS. The CDR3 loop is CASSNEGPQHF.

The CDR3 sequence: CASRKTSPDYNEQFF. V is TRBV5-1 and J is TRBJ2-1; the D call from TCRdb, TRBD2, cannot be confirmed without DNA. Germline CDR1 is SGHRS and CDR2 is YFSETQ. The CDR3 is made up of 15 amino acids.

V gene TRBV3-1 combines with J gene TRBJ2-7; the TRBD1 assignment by TCRdb is unverifiable without DNA. This CDR3 comprises 16 residues. Germline assignment: CDR1 LGHDT and CDR2 YNNKEL (reference sequence). The chain's CDR3 is CASSQVPAPPSREQYF.

The chain carries TRBV6-5 and TRBJ2-7; TCRdb outputs TRBD2, but without DNA this stays unchecked. The germline V gene encodes CDR1 MNHEY and CDR2 SVGAGI. The CDR3 runs to 14 residues. CDR3 residues: CASSSAWSSGAGYF.